This T cell receptor (beta chain) came from a study of cytomegalovirus exposure and HLA in healthy donors. V was pared by 5 bases and J by 5 bases, with 19 bases between. The germline CDR1 and CDR2 sequences are MDHEN and SYDVKM. The CDR3 length is 16 residues. Sequenced by immunoSEQ multiplex PCR; TCRdb stores in-frame clones only, minus some. Found here are around 71,000 clones, roughly 94% of them singletons; the top ten hold 1.4%. General study results and limits: The authors enumerated 150 to 200 TCR beta chains as linked to cytomegalovirus. Specificity of three CMV-associated chains for CMV antigens was verified in vitro.

Of note for this clone: Antigen specificity is unknown.

The source of this sequence is a young man in good health and CMV-seropositive. The chain employs TRBV28 and TRBJ1-5; D gene uncertain. Source material: PBMCs. For the CDR3, the DNA is TGTGCCAGCAGTCCCCCGCTCCCGGGAATGTATCAGCCCCAGCATTTT. Its protein product is CASSPPLPGMYQPQHF.